One and the same sample provided the 18 T cell receptor beta chains below, sequenced in a study of metastatic and nonmetastatic thyroid tumors. Each patient came to thyroid surgery without any prior treatment (of any kind). With MiXCR, TCRdb called clones anew from the PCR reads. The sample carries 18,000 or so clones, less than 35% recorded once. Sequencing input: tumor tissue. These receptors all come from a female donor with papillary thyroid cancer or a benign thyroid nodule (not recorded which). Some clones in this sample may be carry-over from other donors' samples.

V gene TRBV11-2 combines with J gene TRBJ2-2; possible D gene TRBD1, 5 bases. The germline CDR1 and CDR2 sequences are SGHAT and FQNNGV. The CDR3 runs to 18 residues. The V and J ends lost 1 base and 7 bases respectively, with 22 bases between them. CDR3: CASSLVPVTEAIRGELFF. The CDR3 bases are TGTGCCAGCAGCTTAGTTCCCGTGACAGAAGCTATCCGCGGGGAGCTGTTTTTT.

The V and J genes are TRBV5-1 and TRBJ2-1, with 9 bases lining up with TRBD1. Looked up from germline, CDR1 is SGHRS and CDR2 is YFSETQ. The ends lost 3 bases at V and 9 bases at J; junction bases unmatched: 4. The CDR3 length is 13 residues. The CDR3 spells CASSSQGAVEQFF. Written as DNA, the CDR3 is TGCGCCAGCAGCTCACAGGGGGCGGTTGAGCAGTTCTTC.

This clone was detected only a few times. This chain links TRBV28 with TRBJ1-1; D gene uncertain. CDR1 is MDHEN, CDR2 SYDVKM, per germline. Trimming left V 2 bases short and J 0 bases short, with 10 bases between. The CDR3 is made up of 15 amino acids. The CDR3 nucleotides are TGTGCCAGCAGTTTAGTGAGTCTCCTGAACACTGAAGCTTTCTTT. This sequence encodes CASSLVSLLNTEAFF. The full variable domain, rest sourced from reference TRBV28 and TRBJ1-1, is DVKVTQSSRYLVKRTGEKVFLECVQDMDHENMFWYRQDPGLGLRLIYFSYDVKMKEKGDIPEGYSVSREKKERFSLILESASTNQTSMYLCASSLVSLLNTEAFFGQGTRLTVV.

This clone was found many times. The chain combines TRBV4-2 with TRBJ2-5, with TRBD1 matching 9 bases. Germline lookup yields CDR1 LGHNA and CDR2 YNFKEQ. The length of the CDR3 is 14 residues. After removal of 4 bases from V and 2 bases from J, the junction contained 2 bases not matched to a gene. CDR3 sequence (DNA): TGTGCCAGCAGCCGACAGGGGGATCAAGAGACCCAGTACTTC. Translated: CASSRQGDQETQYF.

This clone has just a few counts. The chain has TRBV7-9 and TRBJ2-1; D uncertain. CDR3 length: 14 amino acids. Trimming left V 6 bases short and J 2 bases short, with 11 bases between. CDR1 is SEHNR and CDR2 is FQNEAQ in the germline V gene (reference sequence). CDR3 sequence reads: CASRSAGTYNEQFF. CDR3 DNA sequence: TGTGCCAGCAGATCTGCTGGTACCTACAATGAGCAGTTCTTC.

The chain has TRBV27 and TRBJ2-6; D possibly corresponds to TRBD1 (6 bases). Germline-derived CDR1 and CDR2 are MNHEY and SMNVEV (reference sequence). V lost 4 bases, J lost 1 base, and 14 bases lay in between. CDR3 size: 17 residues. CDR3 sequence reads: CASSSGQWRSGANVLTF. The CDR3 region has the DNA TGTGCCAGCAGTTCAGGACAGTGGAGGTCTGGGGCCAACGTCCTGACTTTC. Looking up the rest from reference TRBV27 and TRBJ2-6 gives the full variable domain: EAQVTQNPRYLITVTGKKLTVTCSQNMNHEYMSWYRQDPGLGLRQIYYSMNVEVTDKGDVPEGYKVSRKEKRNFPLILESPSPNQTSLYFCASSSGQWRSGANVLTFGAGSRLTVL.

This clone has ten or more counts. The chain joins TRBV4-3 to TRBJ1-5, with 8 bases matching TRBD1. Germline V gene sequence: CDR1 LGHNA, CDR2 YSLEER. The V segment lost 0 bases and the J segment 5 bases; nucleotides outside the gene matches: 15. The CDR3 consists of 19 residues. CDR3 region: CASSQDLYSQGAGDQPQHF. DNA for the CDR3: TGCGCCAGCAGCCAAGATCTGTACTCCCAGGGGGCTGGGGATCAGCCCCAGCATTTT.

The table lists this clone with many counts. The rearrangement joins TRBV5-6 to TRBJ2-4; a weak D match, TRBD2 (7 bases). Trimming cost V 2 bases and J 6 bases, with 21 bases left between them. Germline CDR1 SGHDT, CDR2 YYEEEE. The CDR3 runs 17 residues. CDR3 amino acids: CASSLRLAMEGGNIQYF. As DNA, the CDR3 is TGTGCCAGCAGCTTAAGACTAGCTATGGAGGGGGGAAACATTCAGTACTTC. The full variable domain, rest sourced from reference TRBV5-6 and TRBJ2-4, is DAGVTQSPTHLIKTRGQQVTLRCSPKSGHDTVSWYQQALGQGPQFIFQYYEEEERQRGNFPDRFSGHQFPNYSSELNVNALLLGDSALYLCASSLRLAMEGGNIQYFGAGTRLSVL.

This clone was recorded a few times. J is TRBJ2-7 and V is TRBV12-3 or TRBV12-4, with 7 bases matching TRBD1. V gave up 4 bases and J gave up 2 bases; unmatched junction bases: 11. CDR3 length: 16 residues. CDR3: CASSSSPGQLAYEQYF. The CDR3 region has the DNA TGTGCCAGCAGTTCCTCCCCGGGACAGCTCGCCTACGAGCAGTACTTC.

In this sample, this clone turned up many times. The chain employs TRBV3-1 and TRBJ1-1, with a weak D call TRBD1 (5 bases). Between the trimmed V and J ends, which lost 5 bases and 8 bases, there was a span of 18 bases. Germline CDR1 and CDR2: LGHDT and YNNKEL (reference sequence). The CDR3 runs to 14 residues. CDR3 sequence: CASSAPGGEGEAFF. The CDR3 DNA reads as TGTGCCAGCAGCGCCCCGGGGGGGGAAGGCGAAGCTTTCTTT.

This clone counts as medium-sized. The chain has TRBV2 and TRBJ2-3; TRBD2 matches 10 bases. Germline loops: CDR1 SNHLY, CDR2 FYNNEI. This CDR3 spans 15 amino acids. Trimming took 6 bases from V and 5 from J; bases not matched to a gene: 8. CDR3 region: CASSPDGLAEDTQYF. CDR3 in DNA: TGTGCCAGCAGCCCAGACGGACTAGCGGAAGATACGCAGTATTTT. The full variable domain, completed using reference TRBV2 and TRBJ2-3, is EPEVTQTPSHQVTQMGQEVILRCVPISNHLYFYWYRQILGQKVEFLVSFYNNEISEKSEIFDDQFSVERPDGSNFTLKIRSTKLEDSAMYFCASSPDGLAEDTQYFGPGTRLTVL.

Sample share makes this clone medium-sized. The chain has TRBV6-5 and TRBJ2-1; D remains ambiguous. V lost 1 base, J lost 8 bases, and 6 bases lay in between. The CDR3 totals 12 residues. CDR1 is MNHEY and CDR2 is SVGAGI in the germline V gene. Written as DNA, the CDR3 is TGTGCCAGCAGTTACTATGGGGATGAGCAGTTCTTC. This translates into CASSYYGDEQFF.

This clone was seen repeatedly, ten times or more. The V and J genes are TRBV29-1 and TRBJ2-7; perhaps TRBD1 as D (5 bases). With 1 base removed from V and 2 bases from J, the gap between germline ends came to 21 bases. Germline V gives CDR1 SQVTM, CDR2 ANQGSEA. There are 17 residues in the CDR3. In DNA, the CDR3 is TGCAGCGTTGAAGTCGTTGGGGCGGACCGCTCGACCTACGAGCAGTACTTC. Its protein product is CSVEVVGADRSTYEQYF.

V usage is TRBV6-5 and J usage is TRBJ1-4; D ambiguous. This CDR3 has 15 residues. CDR1 is MNHEY and CDR2 is SVGAGI in the germline V gene. Trimming pared 0 bases from V and 7 bases from J, leaving 12 bases between. This CDR3 is CASSYSRRSGEKLFF. CDR3 nucleotide sequence: TGTGCCAGCAGTTACTCGAGGAGGTCTGGTGAAAAACTGTTTTTT.

This clone was observed a few times. This chain uses TRBV2 with TRBJ1-6; D is uncertain. The CDR3 covers 13 residues. V was trimmed by 6 bases and J by 10 bases, leaving 13 bases between them. Germline V lookup: CDR1 SNHLY, CDR2 FYNNEI. As DNA, the CDR3 is TGTGCCAGCAGGGAGGATGGACGGTCACCCCTCCACTTT. Amino acids: CASREDGRSPLHF.

The V and J genes are TRBV6-5 and TRBJ2-1; D perhaps matches TRBD2 (5 bases). CDR1 MNHEY and CDR2 SVGAGI come from the germline V gene. Trimming removed 2 bases at V and 7 bases at J, with 15 bases between. CDR3 length equals 15 residues. CDR3 bases: TGTGCCAGCAGTTACGATCGGGGAGAGGGAAATGAGCAGTTCTTC. Translated, it gives CASSYDRGEGNEQFF.

This clone is deemed medium-sized. This chain joins TRBV7-9 and TRBJ1-2, with D perhaps TRBD1 (5 bases). The length of the CDR3 is 13 residues. CDR1 is SEHNR, CDR2 FQNEAQ, per germline (reference sequence). V lost 4 bases and J lost 2, with 8 bases in between. This CDR3 is CASSYDSNYGYTF. The CDR3 coding sequence is TGTGCCAGCAGCTACGACAGCAACTATGGCTACACCTTC.

This sequence joins TRBV11-1 and TRBJ2-7, with 10 bases aligning to TRBD1. The germline V gene has CDR1 SGHAT and CDR2 FQDESV (reference sequence). The J segment lost 0 bases and the V segment lost 5 bases, leaving 10 bases of the junction unmatched. The CDR3 runs 17 residues. The CDR3 reads CASSHPGQGFSSYEQYF. In DNA, the CDR3 is TGTGCCAGCAGCCACCCGGGACAGGGGTTTAGCTCCTACGAGCAGTACTTC.